This passage covers 10 T cell receptor beta chains from one sample sequenced in a study of cytomegalovirus exposure and HLA in healthy donors. The PCR had 60 Vbeta and 13 Jbeta primers. TCRdb's table, derived via immunoSEQ multiplex PCR, lists solely in-frame clones and lacks some. The sample carries about 160,000 clones, approximately 81% recorded once. Sequenced input: PBMCs. Receptors originate from a man aged 18 to 29 in good health and CMV-seropositive.

The chain joins TRBV5-1 to TRBJ2-7; the D gene is possibly TRBD1 (5 bases). Trimming took off 5 bases at V and 0 bases at J, with 6 bases between the two ends. This CDR3 has 12 amino acids. Germline lookup yields CDR1 SGHRS and CDR2 YFSETQ. CDR3 loop: CASSGASYEQYF. DNA for the CDR3: TGCGCCAGCAGTGGGGCCTCCTACGAGCAGTACTTC.

Remarks on this clone: One end of the junction does not line up with germline, which may come from a read error. The chain recombines TRBV4-3 with TRBJ1-2, with 9 bases that match TRBD1. The CDR3 is made up of 14 amino acids. Germline V gene lookup returns CDR1 LGHNA and CDR2 YSLEER. The CDR3 DNA is TGCGCCGGCAGCGTTACAGGGGGCGACTATGGCTACACCTTC. Residues: CAGSVTGGDYGYTF.

The V gene is TRBV4-1, the J gene TRBJ1-6; TRBD1 matches 7 bases. Per germline, CDR1 MGHRA and CDR2 YSYEKL. Trimming removed 1 base from V and 7 bases from J; junction bases left unmatched: 4. The CDR3 is made up of 15 amino acids. CDR3 coding DNA: TGCGCCAGCAGCCAAGTTTCAGGGGGAAATTCACCCCTCCACTTT. Residues: CASSQVSGGNSPLHF.

There are a few counts of this clone. This chain joins TRBV7-9 and TRBJ2-7; D is ambiguous. The germline gives CDR1 SEHNR, CDR2 FQNEAQ (reference sequence). This CDR3 region has 13 residues. Between the trimmed V and J ends, which lost 1 base and 3 bases, there was a span of 7 bases. CDR3 residues: CASSLGGFYEQYF. CDR3 coding DNA: TGTGCCAGCAGCTTAGGTGGCTTCTACGAGCAGTACTTC. The entire variable domain, with the rest obtained from reference TRBV7-9 and TRBJ2-7, is as follows: DTGVSQNPRHKITKRGQNVTFRCDPISEHNRLYWYRQTLGQGPEFLTYFQNEAQLEKSRLLSDRFSAERPKGSFSTLEIQRTEQGDSAMYLCASSLGGFYEQYFGPGTRLTVT.

The chain has TRBV5-1 and TRBJ2-1; D gene ambiguous. The germline gives CDR1 SGHRS, CDR2 YFSETQ. V was pared by 0 bases and J by 8 bases, with 6 bases between. The CDR3 is 12 amino acids. Written as DNA, the CDR3 is TGCGCCAGCAGCTTGGATCGGTATGAGCAGTTCTTC. This encodes CASSLDRYEQFF.

The rearrangement uses TRBV7-3 and TRBJ2-2, with 7 positions matching TRBD1. Germline assignment: CDR1 SGHTA and CDR2 FQGTGA. This CDR3 has 13 residues. The ends lost 2 bases at V and 6 bases at J; junction bases unmatched: 0. The CDR3 loop is CASSLDRAGELFF. DNA for the CDR3: TGTGCCAGCAGCTTAGACAGGGCCGGGGAGCTGTTTTTT.

The V call is TRBV5-1, the J call TRBJ1-1, with 9 bases matching TRBD1. This CDR3 is 16 amino acids long. V dropped 3 bases and J dropped 4; count of bases not matched to a gene: 10. Looked up from germline, CDR1 is SGHRS and CDR2 is YFSETQ. The CDR3 loop reads CASSWNGQGRGTEAFF. CDR3 nucleotides: TGCGCCAGCAGCTGGAATGGACAGGGGCGAGGCACTGAAGCTTTCTTT.

This rearrangement joins TRBV27 to TRBJ1-4; TRBD1 agrees at 7 bases. The CDR3 runs to 20 residues. Germline CDR1 MNHEY, CDR2 SMNVEV (reference sequence). V was clipped by 5 bases and J by 4 bases; unmatched bases: 22. CDR3 region: CASSPLQGSLLRAGNEKLFF. CDR3 nucleotides: TGTGCCAGCAGTCCGTTACAGGGGTCGCTCCTCAGGGCTGGTAATGAAAAACTGTTTTTT.

The J gene is TRBJ2-7, the V gene TRBV9; 7 bases fit TRBD2. CDR3 length: 14 amino acids. Trimming removed 0 bases from V and 6 bases from J; junction bases left unmatched: 6. Germline V CDR1 and CDR2: SGDLS, YYNGEE. The CDR3 spells CASSVGVGEGEQYF. For the CDR3, the DNA is TGTGCCAGCAGCGTAGGGGTAGGGGAGGGCGAGCAGTACTTC.

V is TRBV10-3 and J is TRBJ2-1; D is possibly TRBD2 (5 bases). The CDR3 contains 16 residues. Trimming shortened V by 2 bases and J by 5 bases, and 16 bases separated the two germline ends. Germline CDR1 and CDR2: ENHRY and SYGVKD. In nucleotides, the CDR3 is TGTGCCATCAGTGAGAATCCCAAGCGGTATCACAATGAGCAGTTCTTC. Translating it yields CAISENPKRYHNEQFF.